The rows below give T cell receptor beta chains drawn from one sample of a study of cytomegalovirus exposure and HLA in healthy donors. This table comes from immunoSEQ multiplex PCR, and its TCRdb copy is limited to in-frame clones, with some not included. The table lists over 150,000 clones, approximately 83% of them singletons. The sequenced sample consisted of PBMCs. Receptors were obtained from a boy younger than 10 in good health and CMV-seronegative. Each CDR3 is given with its conserved first and last residue. A D gene is named only where the DNA matches it firmly. Only part of the rows carry a size: once, few, many, or a class if the clone is expanded.

CDR3nt	CDR3aa	j_gene	d_gene	v_gene	abundance
TGTGCCAGCAGTGAAACAAGTCTTTCGAACACTGAAGCTTTCTTT	CASSETSLSNTEAFF	TRBJ1-1	-	TRBV6-1	-
TGTGCCAGCAGGGATACGACAGAGTCTCGGGAGACCCAGTACTTC	CASRDTTESRETQYF	TRBJ2-5	-	TRBV6-5	-
TGTGCCAGCAGCGTAGAATCAGGGGAACATTCACCCCTCCACTTT	CASSVESGEHSPLHF	TRBJ1-6	-	TRBV9	-
TGTGCCAGCAGCTCGAACGGGCAGGGGGCGGATGGCTACACCTTC	CASSSNGQGADGYTF	TRBJ1-2	TRBD1	TRBV7-9	-
TGTGCCAGCAGCGCTGAGGACATGGGTAATTCACCCCTCCACTTT	CASSAEDMGNSPLHF	TRBJ1-6	-	TRBV9	-
TGTGCCAGCAGCTCCCAGGAGGAAGCTTACACCTTC	CASSSQEEAYTF	TRBJ1-2	-	TRBV7-2	few
TGTGCCAGCAGCATAACACAGAATGAGCAGTTCTTC	CASSITQNEQFF	TRBJ2-1	-	TRBV5-4	-
TGTGCCAGCAGTTTAGGGGGCCCCGCGAACACCGGGGAGCTGTTTTTT	CASSLGGPANTGELFF	TRBJ2-2	-	TRBV27	-
TGTGCCAGCTCACCAGGGCAGGGGAATGGAAACACCATATATTTT	CASSPGQGNGNTIYF	TRBJ1-3	-	TRBV18	-
TGTGCCAGCAGCTCAGGCGCCAACGTCCTGACTTTC	CASSSGANVLTF	TRBJ2-6	-	TRBV7-9	few
TGTGCCAGCAGCAAAGCGCTGGCCCCGTCAAATTCACCCCTCCACTTT	CASSKALAPSNSPLHF	TRBJ1-6	-	TRBV21-1	-
TGTGCCAGCAGCTTATTTCCGGGGACTAGAGACGCAGATACGCAGTATTTT	CASSLFPGTRDADTQYF	TRBJ2-3	TRBD2	TRBV7-3	-
TGCAGTGCTATCCCGGGGAACGATTTCTTT	CSAIPGNDFF	TRBJ1-1	-	TRBV20-1	-
TGTGCCAGCAGCTTACGCCGGGACAGGGGAGGAGAGACCCAGTACTTC	CASSLRRDRGGETQYF	TRBJ2-5	TRBD1	TRBV7-9	-
TGTGCCAGCAGCACAAACTACAGGGGCGTGGAGACCCAGTACTTC	CASSTNYRGVETQYF	TRBJ2-5	TRBD1	TRBV9	-
TGTGCCAGCAGTGAAACGTACGGGGGGTCGACCGGGGAGCTGTTTTTT	CASSETYGGSTGELFF	TRBJ2-2	TRBD2	TRBV2	-
TGTGCCAGCAGTGAAAGATGGGGGGCTGAAGCTTTCTTT	CASSERWGAEAFF	TRBJ1-1	-	TRBV6-1	-
TGTGCCAGCAGTGGACTATACACAGATACGCAGTATTTT	CASSGLYTDTQYF	TRBJ2-3	-	TRBV6-1	-
TGCGCCAGCCCGCGACAGGGGGGTCAGCCCCAGCATTTT	CASPRQGGQPQHF	TRBJ1-5	TRBD1	TRBV23-1	-
TGCAGCGTTGAAGATCGAAAACACCGCTCTGGAAACACCATATATTTT	CSVEDRKHRSGNTIYF	TRBJ1-3	-	TRBV29-1	-
TGTGCCAGCACCGGAGGGACCGGGGAGCTGTTTTTT	CASTGGTGELFF	TRBJ2-2	-	TRBV6-1	few
TGTGCCAGCAGCTCCGGGACAGGGCTTTCGGATGGCTACACCTTC	CASSSGTGLSDGYTF	TRBJ1-2	TRBD1	TRBV5-6	-
TGTGCCAGCAGCCGGACTAGCGGGGGGGTAGATACGCAGTATTTT	CASSRTSGGVDTQYF	TRBJ2-3	TRBD2	TRBV7-2	few
TGCAGCGTTGAAGCCCAGCGAGGATCACCCAATGAGCAGTTCTTC	CSVEAQRGSPNEQFF	TRBJ2-1	-	TRBV29-1	-
TGCAGCGTGACCTTCGGGGAGGGCACTGAAGCTTTCTTT	CSVTFGEGTEAFF	TRBJ1-1	-	TRBV29-1	-
TGTGCCAGCAGCGTAGACCAACAGGGAGGGGACACTGAAGCTTTCTTT	CASSVDQQGGDTEAFF	TRBJ1-1	-	TRBV11-2	-
TGTGCCAGCAGCTTAGGTGGAGTCTCCTACGAGCAGTACTTC	CASSLGGVSYEQYF	TRBJ2-7	-	TRBV7-6	once